The table lists the clone carrying this TCR beta chain with many counts. What it binds is not known. This sample stems from a study of regulatory T cells in long-lasting Graves disease. Points from the study as a whole: When disease was persistent, TRBV28, TRBJ1-2 and TRBJ2-5 were the favored segments.

Time point specified: newly diagnosed GD, antithyroid drugs for less than 3 months. The TCR library used RNA extracted from PBMCs. TCR beta libraries were built with iRepertoire HTBI primers and Arm-PCR of CDR3 regions. TCRdb itself ran the multiplex PCR reads through MiXCR, one entry per CDR3 protein. Of about half a million distinct CDR3 sequences in the sample, about 11% were seen once. The germline V gene encodes CDR1 MDHEN and CDR2 SYDVKM. The CDR3 contains 13 residues. V lost 6 bases to trimming and J lost 6 bases, with 11 bases between them. Separately, the same data were catalogued under a study of T cells in Graves' hyperthyroidism and ophthalmopathy. That source notes: A patient was excluded if there was uncontrolled infection, other autoimmune disease, pregnancy or lactation. With the HTBI primer set, the TCR CDR3 went through a first round of RT-PCR.

The input for sequencing was peripheral blood mononuclear cells (PBMCs), taken at new diagnosis, from a patient treated with antithyroid drugs. The chain is built from TRBV28 and TRBJ2-2, with D unresolved. The source is a woman in her thirties with Graves disease. This chain's CDR3 is CASSFLGAGELFF. The DNA of the CDR3 is TGTGCCAGCAGCTTCTTGGGTGCCGGGGAGCTGTTTTTT.